The rows below give T cell receptor beta chains drawn from one sample of a study of blood T cell repertoires in COVID-19. The repertoire was sequenced with immunoSEQ multiplex PCR; TCRdb's copy has only in-frame clones and lacks some. The repertoire includes tens of thousands of clones, more than 90% of them detected once, and around 8.6% sits in the top ten. The sample taken for sequencing was peripheral blood. The receptors originated from a human donor in a cohort sampled during active COVID-19. The CDR3 runs from the conserved cysteine through the conserved F or W.

v_gene	j_gene	CDR3aa
TRBV5-1	TRBJ1-1	CASRLRENTEAFF
TRBV28	TRBJ2-7	CASSIPRYYEQYF
TRBV5-1	TRBJ1-3	CASSLGSGSGNTIYF
TRBV19	TRBJ2-6	CASSIASGGSPGANVLTF
TRBV2	TRBJ2-1	CASRPLAGGRDEQFF
TRBV9	TRBJ2-1	CASSVVGQSSPAEQFF
TRBV3-1/TRBV3-2	TRBJ2-1	CASSRDPSGGAHEQFF
TRBV5-1	TRBJ1-4	CASALRPNEKLFF
TRBV7-9	TRBJ1-1	CASSRQGGISFTEAFF
TRBV6-5	TRBJ1-4	CASNRGGNNEKLFF
TRBV5-6	TRBJ2-5	CASSLGLAGETQYF